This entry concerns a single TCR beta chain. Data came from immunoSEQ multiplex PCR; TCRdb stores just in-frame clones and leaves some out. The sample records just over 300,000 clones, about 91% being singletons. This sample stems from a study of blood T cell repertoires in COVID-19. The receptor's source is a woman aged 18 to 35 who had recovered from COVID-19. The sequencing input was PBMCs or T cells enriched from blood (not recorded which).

CDR3 nucleotide sequence: TGTGCCAGCAGCCCCTCGGTCTACAATGAGCAGTTCTTC. Translation gives CASSPSVYNEQFF. This sequence joins TRBV7-3 and TRBJ2-1; no clear D. V gave up 5 bases and J gave up 3 bases, with 8 bases separating them. In germline, CDR1 is SGHTA, CDR2 FQGTGA. The CDR3 covers 13 residues.